Below are 17 T cell receptor beta chains sequenced from a single sample in a study of cytomegalovirus exposure and HLA in healthy donors (dated by TCRdb to between 2016 and 2019). Library preparation employed the immunoSEQ multiplex PCR assay. For the multiplex PCR, a mixture combining 60 forward primers for TCR Vbeta segments and 13 reverse primers for TCR Jbeta segments was used. TCRdb holds this immuneACCESS table with in-frame rearrangements only. Some clones are missing; in checked studies, unresolved V genes explain under half, and the rest has no known cause. Here the sample has 110,000 to 150,000 clones; around a tenth occur a single time. The ten most abundant clones make up about 1.7% of the sample. The sequenced sample was PBMCs. These receptors all stem from a male donor in good health and CMV-seronegative.

A few counts support this clone. The chain is built from TRBV9 and TRBJ2-3; no definite D call. The germline CDR1 and CDR2 sequences are SGDLS and YYNGEE. The CDR3 sequence is 15 residues long. With 3 bases removed from V and 4 bases from J, the gap between germline ends came to 15 bases. The CDR3 here is CASSASGASPDTQYF. The CDR3 region has the DNA TGTGCCAGCAGCGCATCAGGTGCGTCACCAGATACGCAGTATTTT.

The rearrangement uses TRBV28 and TRBJ1-4; D call uncertain. The CDR3 is made up of 13 amino acids. Germline loops: CDR1 MDHEN, CDR2 SYDVKM. The V and J ends lost 5 bases and 10 bases respectively, with 14 bases between them. CDR3 protein: CASSGGRRGKLFF. CDR3 bases: TGTGCCAGCAGTGGAGGGAGACGCGGAAAACTGTTTTTT.

This chain links TRBV7-8 with TRBJ2-7; 13 nucleotides match TRBD2. The CDR3 is made up of 17 amino acids. Germline trimming cut 0 bases from V and 0 bases from J; bases unmatched to any gene: 2. In germline, CDR1 is SGHVS, CDR2 FQNEAQ. CDR3 sequence: CASSLAGLAGFSYEQYF. The DNA for the CDR3 is TGTGCCAGCAGCTTAGCGGGACTAGCGGGGTTCTCCTACGAGCAGTACTTC.

The chain couples TRBV7-8 to TRBJ2-7; D may be TRBD1 (5 bases). Germline-derived CDR1 and CDR2 are SGHVS and FQNEAQ. The CDR3 is 14 residues long. The ends were cut back, 5 bases at V and 3 bases at J, with 14 bases in the middle. CDR3 sequence reads: CASSNPVRVYEQYF. The DNA of the CDR3 is TGTGCCAGCAGCAATCCTGTCAGGGTCTACGAGCAGTACTTC. Together with reference TRBV7-8 and TRBJ2-7, the CDR3 gives the full variable domain: GAGVSQSPRYKVAKRGQDVALRCDPISGHVSLFWYQQALGQGPEFLTYFQNEAQLDKSGLPSDRFFAERPEGSVSTLKIQRTQQEDSAVYLCASSNPVRVYEQYFGPGTRLTVT.

Comments on this clone: The junction and the germline gene differ at one end; a read error may be behind it. The chain joins TRBV28 to TRBJ1-5, with 9 bases fitting TRBD1. The germline CDR1 and CDR2 sequences are MDHEN and SYDVKM. This CDR3 comprises 14 residues. This CDR3 reads CASITGGPHQPPHF. The CDR3 DNA is TGTGCCAGCATTACAGGGGGCCCTCATCAGCCCCCGCATTTT.

This clone was observed a handful of times. The rearrangement uses TRBV5-1 and TRBJ2-3, with 8 bases that match TRBD1. Trimming took 10 bases from V and 1 from J; bases not matched to a gene: 8. The CDR3 sequence is 14 residues long. Germline V gene lookup returns CDR1 SGHRS and CDR2 YFSETQ. The CDR3 protein is CASSSGGGTDTQYF. In DNA, the CDR3 is TGCGCCTCCAGCTCAGGGGGCGGCACAGATACGCAGTATTTT. The whole variable domain, filled in from reference TRBV5-1 and TRBJ2-3, reads KAGVTQTPRYLIKTRGQQVTLSCSPISGHRSVSWYQQTPGQGLQFLFEYFSETQRNKGNFPGRFSGRQFSNSRSEMNVSTLELGDSALYLCASSSGGGTDTQYFGPGTRLTVL.

This clone was counted between two and nine times. V and J are TRBV5-1 and TRBJ2-7, with 10 bases that match TRBD2. Germline CDR1 SGHRS, CDR2 YFSETQ. The CDR3 contains 15 residues. The junction had 5 bases not matched to a gene; V was cut back by 0 bases and J by 5 bases. The CDR3 nucleotides read TGCGCCAGCAGCTTGGATGGACTAGCGGACAACGAGCAGTACTTC. Residues: CASSLDGLADNEQYF.

The CDR3 DNA follows: TGTGCCAGCAGTGAAGCAAACAGGGCTCAGCCCCAGCATTTT. As protein: CASSEANRAQPQHF. The chain carries TRBV6-1 and TRBJ1-5; possible D gene TRBD1, 6 bases. Deletions cut 0 bases from V and 6 bases from J, with 9 bases between. The CDR3 has 14 residues. Germline V gives CDR1 MNHNS, CDR2 SASEGT.

This clone has just a few counts. CDR3: CASSSRGRITEAFF. The CDR3 region has the DNA TGTGCCAGCAGTTCCAGGGGCCGGATCACTGAAGCTTTCTTT. This sequence joins TRBV28 and TRBJ1-1, with D possibly matching TRBD1 (6 bases). CDR1 is MDHEN and CDR2 is SYDVKM in the germline V gene. Trimming stripped 4 bases from V and 4 bases from J, with 13 bases between. The length of the CDR3 is 14 residues.

This clone appeared a few times. The chain links TRBV7-9 to TRBJ1-1; 10 bases map to TRBD1. Germline V gives CDR1 SEHNR, CDR2 FQNEAQ (reference sequence). The ends lost 4 bases at V and 1 base at J; junction bases unmatched: 9. The CDR3 is 17 residues long. CDR3 bases: TGTGCCAGCAGCTCCTCGGGACAGGGGCGGTGGAACACTGAAGCTTTCTTT. It translates to CASSSSGQGRWNTEAFF.

The chain has TRBV30 and TRBJ2-7; TRBD1 matches at 7 bases. Germline values: CDR1 GTSNPN, CDR2 SVGIG (reference sequence). The J segment lost 4 bases and the V segment lost 4 bases, leaving 1 base of the junction unmatched. The CDR3 spans 11 residues. CDR3 coding DNA: TGTGCCTGGACGGACAGGTACGAGCAGTACTTC. Translated, it gives CAWTDRYEQYF.

This clone appeared a few times. The rearrangement links TRBV28 to TRBJ2-4, with 7 bases matching TRBD2. Losses at the gene ends were 6 bases for V and 1 base for J; bases not matched to a gene: 9. The CDR3 is 16 residues long. CDR1 MDHEN and CDR2 SYDVKM come from the germline V gene. Written as DNA, the CDR3 is TGTGCCAGCAGACGTAGACTAGCTTGGGCCAAAAACATTCAGTACTTC. Translating it yields CASRRRLAWAKNIQYF. Using reference TRBV28 and TRBJ2-4 for the parts outside the CDR3, the full variable domain is DVKVTQSSRYLVKRTGEKVFLECVQDMDHENMFWYRQDPGLGLRLIYFSYDVKMKEKGDIPEGYSVSREKKERFSLILESASTNQTSMYLCASRRRLAWAKNIQYFGAGTRLSVL.

This clone was observed a handful of times. The chain carries TRBV11-2 and TRBJ2-1, with TRBD1 matching over 9 bases. With V trimmed by 0 bases and J by 7 bases, 7 bases remained unmatched. Germline-derived CDR1 and CDR2 are SGHAT and FQNNGV. This CDR3 is built from 16 residues. The CDR3, as DNA: TGTGCCAGCAGCTTAGAAGCGGGACAGGGACGGAATGAGCAGTTCTTC. It translates to CASSLEAGQGRNEQFF.

This sequence joins TRBV5-1 and TRBJ1-5; no firm D call. The V gene lost 3 bases and the J gene lost 6 bases, with 16 bases spanning the gap. The CDR3 has 15 residues. Germline loops: CDR1 SGHRS, CDR2 YFSETQ. CDR3 sequence: CASSSSGTLGQPQHF. CDR3 DNA sequence: TGCGCCAGCAGCTCCTCGGGAACCCTGGGTCAGCCCCAGCATTTT.

This clone has only a few counts. This rearrangement joins TRBV4-1 to TRBJ2-5; D perhaps matches TRBD2 (6 bases). Germline assignment: CDR1 MGHRA and CDR2 YSYEKL. V lost 2 bases to trimming and J lost 2 bases, with 18 bases between them. This CDR3 comprises 17 residues. The CDR3 DNA reads as TGCGCCAGCAGCCAATTACGGAGCGGGCAAGGTCAAGAGACCCAGTACTTC. Amino acids: CASSQLRSGQGQETQYF.

This clone was seen a handful of times. The chain has TRBV7-2 and TRBJ1-6; D gene uncertain. This CDR3 region has 17 residues. V was trimmed by 1 base and J by 0 bases, leaving 10 bases between them. Germline V gene data show CDR1 as SGHTA and CDR2 as FQGNSA. This CDR3 reads CASSLVSGNSYNSPLHF. CDR3 nucleotide sequence: TGTGCCAGCAGCTTAGTTTCGGGAAACTCCTATAATTCACCCCTCCACTTT.

This clone appeared a few times. This chain joins TRBV19 and TRBJ1-5; unclear D gene. CDR1 and CDR2 (germline): LNHDA, SQIVND (reference sequence). Deletions cut 3 bases from V and 6 bases from J, with 15 bases between. This CDR3 has 15 residues. CDR3 bases: TGTGCCAGTAGTATCGGAGGAGGTCGAAGTCAGCCCCAGCATTTT. Residues: CASSIGGGRSQPQHF.